This TCR beta chain came from a study of cytomegalovirus exposure and HLA in healthy donors. Donors were ostensibly healthy at sampling, although undocumented immune exposures were probable. Findings of the study overall: No immune exposure information besides CMV serostatus was available.

Primers included in the PCR were 60 Vbeta and 13 Jbeta primers. Profiling relied on immunoSEQ multiplex PCR, and the TCRdb table lists in-frame clones only, not all of them. The table lists about 200,000 clones, around 70% of them singletons. This clone appeared a few times. Its target is unknown. In germline, CDR1 is LNHDA, CDR2 SQIVND (reference sequence). The CDR3 covers 15 residues. With V trimmed by 3 bases and J by 0 bases, 0 bases remained unmatched. The sequencing input was PBMCs. V and J are TRBV19 and TRBJ2-1; 9 positions match TRBD1. The source of this sequence is a man aged 40-49 years in good health and CMV-seropositive. CDR3 protein: CASSMTGGSYNEQFF. As DNA, the CDR3 is TGTGCCAGTAGTATGACAGGGGGCTCCTACAATGAGCAGTTCTTC.